These 17 T cell receptor beta chains were sequenced from one sample in a study of blood T cells in healthy people across ages. Alongside a J-beta primer mix, a sample-barcoded 5' primer served in a second PCR lasting about 7 to 11 cycles. TCRdb ran MiXCR on the 5' RACE reads and lists one entry per CDR3 protein. This table has about a million distinct CDR3 sequences, more than 30% appearing once. Sequenced material: blood. All receptors come from a man between 18 and 29 years old in good health.

The chain joins TRBV30 to TRBJ1-3; unclear D gene. CDR3 size: 13 residues. CDR1 and CDR2 from the germline V gene are GTSNPN and SVGIG (reference sequence). The V end was cut by 3 bases, the J end by 0 bases, with 6 bases between. CDR3 protein: CAWRNNSGNTIYF. The DNA of the CDR3 is TGTGCCTGGAGGAACAACTCTGGAAACACCATATATTTT.

Concerning this clonotype itself: A junction boundary mismatches the germline segment, possibly from a read error. This rearrangement joins TRBV12-3 or TRBV12-4 to TRBJ2-7; TRBD1 is a possible D gene (6 bases). The length of the CDR3 is 13 residues. The DNA of the CDR3 is TGTGCCAGCAGTCCCTGGACAGCCTACGAGCGGTACTTC. It specifies CASSPWTAYERYF.

This clonotype was counted a few times. The chain joins TRBV12-3 or TRBV12-4 to TRBJ2-2; D remains ambiguous. The ends were cut back, 4 bases at V and 6 bases at J, with 12 bases in the middle. The CDR3 is 14 amino acids. CDR3 region: CASSSLKNSGELFF. The CDR3, as DNA: TGTGCCAGCAGTTCCCTGAAGAATTCCGGGGAGCTGTTTTTT.

The J gene is TRBJ2-5, the V gene TRBV9, with 7 bases identical to TRBD1. Germline assignment: CDR1 SGDLS and CDR2 YYNGEE. J was trimmed by 3 bases and V by 2 bases; bases with no gene match: 4. The CDR3 loop spans 14 amino acids. CDR3 in amino acids: CASSVTGAEETQYF. The CDR3 DNA sequence: TGTGCCAGCAGCGTCACAGGGGCCGAAGAGACCCAGTACTTC.

A few counts support this clonotype. The rearrangement uses TRBV6-2 or TRBV6-3 and TRBJ1-3; D gene uncertain. V shed 5 bases and J shed 4 bases, with 15 bases lying between them. Germline values: CDR1 MNHEY, CDR2 SVGEGT. The CDR3 consists of 15 residues. The CDR3 DNA sequence: TGTGCCAGCAGTGACGGGATATTCGGAGGAAACACCATATATTTT. Amino acids: CASSDGIFGGNTIYF.

V usage is TRBV9 and J usage is TRBJ1-1, with D possibly matching TRBD1 (5 bases). Germline V gives CDR1 SGDLS, CDR2 YYNGEE. CDR3 length: 17 amino acids. V dropped 3 bases and J dropped 4 bases, with 22 bases sitting between them. The CDR3 DNA reads as TGTGCCAGCAGCGCCGGAGACTTGGGGATTGGGGGCACTGAAGCTTTCTTT. It codes for CASSAGDLGIGGTEAFF.

The J gene is TRBJ1-1, the V gene TRBV4-1; 7 bases fit TRBD1. V gave up 1 base and J gave up 10 bases; unmatched junction bases: 6. Germline assignment: CDR1 MGHRA and CDR2 YSYEKL. The CDR3 sequence is 13 residues long. Here the CDR3 reads CASSQVTGARAFF. CDR3 sequence (DNA): TGCGCCAGCAGCCAAGTTACAGGGGCAAGAGCTTTCTTT.

This chain links TRBV12-3 or TRBV12-4 with TRBJ1-5; weak D call: TRBD1 (6 bases). The CDR3 totals 13 residues. Trimming left V 7 bases short and J 2 bases short, with 9 bases between. The CDR3 protein is CASTAGGNQPQHF. CDR3 nucleotides: TGTGCCAGCACCGCAGGGGGCAATCAGCCCCAGCATTTT.

The genes are TRBV10-3 and TRBJ2-1; no reliable D call. Trimming removed 4 bases from V and 6 bases from J, with 10 bases in between. This CDR3 has 13 amino acids. The germline CDR1 and CDR2 sequences are ENHRY and SYGVKD. The DNA for the CDR3 is TGTGCCATCAGTGGAGCCAGCCTCAATGAGCAGTTCTTC. Protein product: CAISGASLNEQFF.

In this sample, this clonotype turned up a few times. The V gene is TRBV25-1, the J gene TRBJ2-5; possibly TRBD1 or TRBD2 for D (5 bases each). The DNA end is more similar to TRBJ2-7, so the J call may be wrong. Germline CDR1 and CDR2: MGHDK and SYGVNS. CDR3 length: 14 residues. CDR3 nucleotides: TGTGCCAGCAGTGAATACGGGGACGGCGCCGAGCAGTACTTC. It codes for CASSEYGDGAEQYF.

The gene calls are TRBV12-3 or TRBV12-4 and TRBJ2-6; D is ambiguous. The CDR3 has 18 residues. V was pared by 5 bases and J by 4 bases, with 21 bases between. The CDR3 spells CASSPSAGRSKGANVLTF. The CDR3 coding sequence is TGTGCCAGCAGTCCCTCGGCAGGCCGCTCGAAAGGGGCCAACGTCCTGACTTTC.

There are a few counts of this clonotype. The chain has TRBV4-3 and TRBJ1-1; 12 positions agree with TRBD1. V was pared by 1 base and J by 10 bases, with 4 bases of the junction left unmatched. The CDR3 length is 14 residues. Looked up from germline, CDR1 is LGHNA and CDR2 is YSLEER. The CDR3 sequence is CASSQAGQGARAFF. CDR3 DNA: TGCGCCAGCAGCCAAGCGGGACAGGGGGCGCGAGCTTTCTTT.

This chain links TRBV10-3 with TRBJ2-1; 16 bases align to TRBD2. V lost 4 bases and J lost 9; bases outside the gene matches: 6. The germline gives CDR1 ENHRY, CDR2 SYGVKD. The CDR3 totals 16 residues. The CDR3 DNA follows: TGTGCCATCAGTGTTGGGACTAGCGGGGGGGCGGGTGAGCAGTTCTTC. It codes for CAISVGTSGGAGEQFF.

The CDR3 bases are TGCAGTGCTAGCAGGGGCTTTGAAGCTTTCTTT. It yields the protein CSASRGFEAFF. The chain couples TRBV20-1 to TRBJ1-1, with D possibly being TRBD1 (6 bases). This CDR3 is 11 amino acids long. V lost 3 bases to trimming and J lost 7 bases, with 9 bases between them. The germline CDR1 and CDR2 sequences are DFQATT and SNEGSKA (reference sequence).

The V call is TRBV20-1, the J call TRBJ1-2; 8 positions match TRBD1. Germline CDR1 is DFQATT and CDR2 is SNEGSKA (reference sequence). V shed 1 base and J 8 bases; nucleotides not matched to a gene: 3. This CDR3 has 12 residues. The CDR3 loop reads CSARVRTGGYTF. The CDR3, as DNA: TGCAGTGCTAGAGTCCGGACAGGGGGCTACACCTTC.

J is TRBJ1-4 and V is TRBV5-1; the match to TRBD1 covers 7 bases. CDR3 size: 15 residues. The J segment lost 6 bases and the V segment lost 4 bases, leaving 9 bases of the junction unmatched. Germline CDR1 reads SGHRS; CDR2 reads YFSETQ. CDR3 coding DNA: TGCGCCAGCAGCCCAAGACAGGGTCAGGATGAAAAACTGTTTTTT. This codes for CASSPRQGQDEKLFF.

The CDR3 coding sequence is TGTGCCAGCAGCTTTTTTTCCGAGACCCAGTACTTC. Translation gives CASSFFSETQYF. The rearrangement uses TRBV11-2 and TRBJ2-4; D call uncertain. The DNA end favors TRBJ2-5, so the J call may be wrong. Germline CDR1 is SGHAT and CDR2 is FQNNGV. The CDR3 runs to 12 residues.